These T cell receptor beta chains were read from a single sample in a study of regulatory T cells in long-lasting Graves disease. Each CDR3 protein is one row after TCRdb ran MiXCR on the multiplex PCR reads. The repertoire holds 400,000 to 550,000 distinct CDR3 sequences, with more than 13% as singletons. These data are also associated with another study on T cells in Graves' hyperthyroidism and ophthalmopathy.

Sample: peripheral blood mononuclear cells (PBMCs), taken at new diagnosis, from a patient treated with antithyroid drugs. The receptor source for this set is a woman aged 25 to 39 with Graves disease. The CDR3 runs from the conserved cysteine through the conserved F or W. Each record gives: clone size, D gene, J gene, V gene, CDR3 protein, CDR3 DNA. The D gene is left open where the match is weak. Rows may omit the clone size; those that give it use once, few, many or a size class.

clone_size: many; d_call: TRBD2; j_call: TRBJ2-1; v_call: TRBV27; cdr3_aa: CASSLSLPSGYYNEQFF; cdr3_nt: TGTGCCAGCAGTTTAAGCTTGCCTAGCGGTTATTACAATGAGCAGTTCTTC
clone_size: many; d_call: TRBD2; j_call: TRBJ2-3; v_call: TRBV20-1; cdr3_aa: CSALRLAERLDTQYF; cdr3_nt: TGCAGTGCCCTTAGACTAGCGGAGAGGCTAGATACGCAGTATTTT
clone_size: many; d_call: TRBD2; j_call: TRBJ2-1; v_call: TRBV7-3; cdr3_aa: CASSFQAGNRNEQFF; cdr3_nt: TGTGCCAGCAGCTTCCAAGCGGGAAATCGGAATGAGCAGTTCTTC
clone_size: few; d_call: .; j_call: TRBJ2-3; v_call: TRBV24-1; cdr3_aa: CATSAKGRPTDTQYF; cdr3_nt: TGTGCCACCAGTGCGAAGGGCAGGCCCACAGATACGCAGTATTTT
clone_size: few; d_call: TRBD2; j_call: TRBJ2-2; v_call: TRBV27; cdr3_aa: CASSLLAGGRGELFF; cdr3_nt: TGTGCCAGCAGTTTACTAGCGGGAGGCCGGGGGGAGCTGTTTTTT
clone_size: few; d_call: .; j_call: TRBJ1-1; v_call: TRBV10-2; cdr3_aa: CASSDRLHTEAFF; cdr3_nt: TGCGCCAGCAGTGACAGGCTCCACACTGAAGCTTTCTTT
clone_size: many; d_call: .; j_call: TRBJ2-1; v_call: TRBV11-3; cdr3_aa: CASSPHPEGASYNEQFF; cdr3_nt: TGTGCCAGCAGCCCCCACCCAGAGGGAGCGTCTTACAATGAGCAGTTCTTC
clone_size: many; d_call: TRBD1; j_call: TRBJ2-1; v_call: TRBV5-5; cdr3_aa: CASSRTGGTYNEQFF; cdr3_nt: TGTGCCAGCAGCCGGACAGGGGGGACCTACAATGAGCAGTTCTTC
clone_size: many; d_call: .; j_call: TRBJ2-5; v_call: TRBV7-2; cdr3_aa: CASSFKPGLPQETQYF; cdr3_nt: TGTGCCAGCAGCTTCAAGCCGGGACTTCCTCAAGAGACCCAGTACTTC
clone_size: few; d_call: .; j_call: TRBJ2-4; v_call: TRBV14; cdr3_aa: CASSLSGLGGRGNIQYF; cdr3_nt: TGTGCCAGCAGCTTAAGCGGACTAGGGGGGAGAGGTAACATTCAGTACTTC
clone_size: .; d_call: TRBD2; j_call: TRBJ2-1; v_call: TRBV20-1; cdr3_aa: CSARGGSGLYYEQFF; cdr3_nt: TGCAGTGCTCGGGGGGGCTCGGGACTCTACTACGAGCAGTTCTTC
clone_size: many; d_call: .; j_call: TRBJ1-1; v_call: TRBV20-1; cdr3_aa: CSPTGGSNTEAFF; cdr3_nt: TGCAGTCCCACCGGGGGGTCGAACACTGAAGCTTTCTTT
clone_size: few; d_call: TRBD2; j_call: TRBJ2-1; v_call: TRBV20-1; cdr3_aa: CSAREPGLAGPEQFF; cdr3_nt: TGCAGTGCTAGAGAACCGGGACTAGCGGGACCCGAGCAGTTCTTC
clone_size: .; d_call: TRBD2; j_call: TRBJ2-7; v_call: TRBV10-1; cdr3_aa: CASSAGGVYEQYF; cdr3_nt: TGCGCCAGCAGTGCGGGGGGAGTCTACGAGCAGTACTTC
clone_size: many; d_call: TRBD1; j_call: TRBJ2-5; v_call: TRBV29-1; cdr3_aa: CSVEDHRGRSETQYF; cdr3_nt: TGCAGCGTTGAAGACCACAGGGGGCGGTCGGAGACCCAGTACTTC
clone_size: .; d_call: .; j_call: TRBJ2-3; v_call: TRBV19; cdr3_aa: CASNEGTSTDTQYF; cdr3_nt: TGTGCCAGTAACGAGGGGACCTCCACAGATACGCAGTATTTT
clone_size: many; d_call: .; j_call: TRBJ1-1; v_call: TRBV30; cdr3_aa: CAWRMGGDTEAFF; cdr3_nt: TGTGCCTGGCGTATGGGGGGGGACACTGAAGCTTTCTTT
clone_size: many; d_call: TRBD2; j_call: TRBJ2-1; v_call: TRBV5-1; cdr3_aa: CASSEGLEYNEQFF; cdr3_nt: TGTGCCAGCAGCGAGGGACTAGAATACAATGAGCAGTTCTTC
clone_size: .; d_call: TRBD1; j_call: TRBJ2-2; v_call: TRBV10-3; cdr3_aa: CAINDRGSTGELFF; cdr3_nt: TGTGCCATCAACGACAGGGGGAGCACCGGGGAGCTGTTTTTT
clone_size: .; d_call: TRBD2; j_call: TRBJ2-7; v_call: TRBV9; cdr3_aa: CASSPSGLAGVWEQYF; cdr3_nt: TGTGCCAGCAGCCCCTCGGGACTAGCGGGAGTGTGGGAGCAGTACTTC
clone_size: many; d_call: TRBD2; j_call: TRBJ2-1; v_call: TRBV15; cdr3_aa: CATSRGGFDEQFF; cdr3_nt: TGTGCCACCAGCAGGGGAGGGTTCGATGAGCAGTTCTTC
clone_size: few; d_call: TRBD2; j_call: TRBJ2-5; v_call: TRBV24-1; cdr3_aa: CATSASGRTIRETQYF; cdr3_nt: TGTGCCACCAGTGCTAGCGGGCGAACGATACGAGAGACCCAGTACTTC
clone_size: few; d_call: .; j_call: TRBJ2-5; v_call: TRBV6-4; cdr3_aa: CASSYREGGETQYF; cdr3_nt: TGTGCCAGCAGTTACCGGGAAGGTGGAGAGACCCAGTACTTC
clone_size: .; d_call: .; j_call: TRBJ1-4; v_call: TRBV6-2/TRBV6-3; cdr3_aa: CASSWAFGGQNEKLFF; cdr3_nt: TGTGCCAGCAGTTGGGCCTTCGGAGGACAGAATGAAAAACTGTTTTTT
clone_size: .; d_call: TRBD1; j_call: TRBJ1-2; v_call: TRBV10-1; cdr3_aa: CASSESNRGGGYTF; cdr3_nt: TGCGCCAGCAGTGAGTCTAACAGGGGAGGAGGCTACACCTTC
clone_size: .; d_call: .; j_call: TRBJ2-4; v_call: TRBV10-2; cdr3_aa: CASSGGRGAKNIQYF; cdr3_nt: TGCGCCAGCAGTGGAGGGCGAGGTGCCAAAAACATTCAGTACTTC
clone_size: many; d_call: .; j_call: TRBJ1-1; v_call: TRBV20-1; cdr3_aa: CSARDPSGSSNTEAFF; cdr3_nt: TGCAGTGCTAGAGACCCTTCGGGGAGTTCGAACACTGAAGCTTTCTTT
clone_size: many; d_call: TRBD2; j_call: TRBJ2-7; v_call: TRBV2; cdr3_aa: CASSEIGLAGGPHEQYF; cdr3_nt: TGTGCCAGCAGTGAAATTGGGCTAGCGGGAGGGCCCCACGAGCAGTACTTC
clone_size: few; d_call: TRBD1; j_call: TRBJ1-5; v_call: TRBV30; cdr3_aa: CAWGPGQGYFQPQHF; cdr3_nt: TGTGCCTGGGGGCCGGGACAGGGTTATTTCCAGCCCCAGCATTTT
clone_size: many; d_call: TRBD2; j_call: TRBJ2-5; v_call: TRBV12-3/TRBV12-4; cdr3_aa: CASSPVAGAETQYF; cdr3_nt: TGTGCCAGCAGTCCAGTAGCGGGAGCAGAGACCCAGTACTTC
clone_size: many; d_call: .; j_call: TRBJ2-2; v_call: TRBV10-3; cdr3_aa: CAISEPQAAANTGELFF; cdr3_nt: TGTGCCATCAGTGAGCCCCAGGCGGCAGCGAACACCGGGGAGCTGTTTTTT
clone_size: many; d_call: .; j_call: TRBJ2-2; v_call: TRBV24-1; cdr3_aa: CATSGNRVAGELFF; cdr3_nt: TGTGCCACCAGTGGCAACAGGGTTGCCGGGGAGCTGTTTTTT